This T cell receptor (beta chain) is drawn from a study of a mutant IDH1 vaccine in newly diagnosed glioma. Clones were sequenced by immunoSEQ multiplex PCR, and TCRdb holds only the in-frame ones, with some missing. The sample consists of approximately 37,000 clones, approximately 72% of them appearing once. CDR3 length: 14 amino acids. CDR1 and CDR2 (germline): MNHNY, SVGAGI (reference sequence). The V gene lost 6 bases and the J gene lost 4 bases, with 15 bases spanning the gap. Points on this clone: Its matching antigen is unknown.

Time point in this sample: week 23, last vaccination. Vaccine doses each comprised 300 ug of mutant IDH1 20-mer peptide, with topical imiquimod. Here the sequenced sample was PBMCs, taken from a glioma patient whose treatment included an IDH1 peptide vaccine. This TCR derives from a man aged 45 to 65 with glioma. The rearrangement uses TRBV6-6 and TRBJ1-2; D is undetermined. The DNA for the CDR3 is TGTGCCAGCAGCCTCGGTGGAGACCGCTATGGCTACACCTTC. Residues: CASSLGGDRYGYTF.